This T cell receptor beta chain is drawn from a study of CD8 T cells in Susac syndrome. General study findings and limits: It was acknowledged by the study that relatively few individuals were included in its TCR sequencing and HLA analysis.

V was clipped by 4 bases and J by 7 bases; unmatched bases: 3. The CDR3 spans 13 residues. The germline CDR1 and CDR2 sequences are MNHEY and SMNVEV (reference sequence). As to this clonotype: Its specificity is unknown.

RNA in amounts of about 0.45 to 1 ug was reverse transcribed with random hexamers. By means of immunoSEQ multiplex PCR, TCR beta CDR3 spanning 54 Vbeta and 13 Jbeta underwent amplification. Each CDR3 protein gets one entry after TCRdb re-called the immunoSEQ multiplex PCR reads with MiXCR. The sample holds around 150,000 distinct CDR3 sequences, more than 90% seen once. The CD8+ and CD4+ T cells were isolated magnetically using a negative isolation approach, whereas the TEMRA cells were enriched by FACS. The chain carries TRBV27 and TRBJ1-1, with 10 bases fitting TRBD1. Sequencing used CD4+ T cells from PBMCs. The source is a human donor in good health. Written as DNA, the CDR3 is TGTGCCAGCAGTTCCGACAGGGGGCTTGAAGCTTTCTTT. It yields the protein CASSSDRGLEAFF.